This TCR beta chain appears in the sequencing data of a study of early T cells in non-severe SARS-CoV-2 infection. Germline CDR1 SGHTA, CDR2 FQGTGA. V trimming: 3 bases; J trimming: 0 bases; junction bases outside the gene matches: 2. This CDR3 is built from 18 residues. TCRdb re-called the 5' RACE reads with MiXCR, one entry per CDR3 protein. This sample has more than 80,000 distinct CDR3 sequences, with 9.5% to 11% found just once. Input material: whole blood. The sequence came from an adult who was a healthcare worker with PCR-confirmed SARS-CoV-2 infection or an uninfected control (not recorded which). This chain connects TRBV7-3 to TRBJ2-1, with TRBD2 matching 16 bases. The CDR3 region has the DNA TGTGCCAGCAGCTTGGGACTAGCGGGAGGGCGCTCCTACAATGAGCAGTTCTTC. Amino acid sequence: CASSLGLAGGRSYNEQFF.